Listed below are T cell receptor beta chains from one sample, sequenced in a study of blood T cell repertoires in COVID-19. Produced via immunoSEQ multiplex PCR; TCRdb's table is partial and in-frame only. Of around 200,000 clones listed, approximately 85% were seen once; the top ten hold over 2.5%. Sequences were obtained from peripheral blood. The receptors stem from a man aged 55 to 69 with acute or convalescent COVID-19. CDR3s leave out the opening cysteine and the closing phenylalanine or tryptophan.

TRBV19	TRBJ2-1	10	ASSATRYEQF
TRBV7-2	TRBJ2-3	13	ASSLVGTSTDTQY
TRBV6-5	TRBJ2-1	11	ASSGSGDNEQF
TRBV2	TRBJ2-3	13	ASSEYQARLDTQY
TRBV3-1/TRBV3-2	TRBJ1-2	13	ASRPSTGGEYGYT
TRBV7-2	TRBJ2-5	14	ASSLGLAGGQETQY
TRBV6-6	TRBJ2-3	14	ASSPQGASSTDTQY
TRBV6-1	TRBJ2-1	12	ASRDLGAYNEQF
TRBV3-1/TRBV3-2	TRBJ2-5	11	ASSQRGQETQY
TRBV19	TRBJ1-2	14	ASSIDLAAPERGYT
TRBV4-1	TRBJ2-7	11	ASSQDPGNEQY
TRBV10-3	TRBJ1-1	13	AISGRQGKNTEAF
TRBV6-5	TRBJ2-7	11	ASGSQSTYEQY
TRBV6-2/TRBV6-3	TRBJ1-5	14	ASSVQQGRTNQPQH
TRBV2	TRBJ2-7	13	ASSYRGGRSDEQY
TRBV30	TRBJ2-7	13	AWSTGLATSYEQY
TRBV27	TRBJ1-5	13	ASSSIWTGYQPQH
TRBV4-1	TRBJ1-4	15	ASSQDLRQGALEKLF
TRBV2	TRBJ2-5	10	ASSVMQETQY
TRBV6-2/TRBV6-3	TRBJ2-3	10	ASSWVRYPQY
TRBV10-3	TRBJ1-1	12	AISESAGDTEAF
TRBV27	TRBJ2-3	12	ASSLNGVTDTQY
TRBV7-3	TRBJ2-1	13	ASSLSLGGDNEQF
TRBV19	TRBJ2-5	14	ASSTIQGTGQETQY